This TCR beta chain was identified during a study of blood T cell repertoires in COVID-19. Looking at the study overall: The study drew acute and convalescent COVID-19 samples from the United States, Italy and Spain.

TCRdb's copy holds only in-frame clones and misses some; the assay was immunoSEQ multiplex PCR. The sample holds tens of thousands of clones, more than 85% seen once. Germline-derived CDR1 and CDR2 are MNHEY and SVGAGI. Trimming took off 6 bases at V and 7 bases at J, with 18 bases between the two ends. The CDR3 runs to 14 residues. The chain links TRBV6-5 to TRBJ2-5; perhaps TRBD2 as D (5 bases). The TCR comes from a woman aged 55 to 70 with active COVID-19. Sequencing input: peripheral blood. CDR3 coding DNA: TGTGCCAGCAGGGAGGCCTCCTCGTTCGGGACCCAGTACTTC. Translation gives CASREASSFGTQYF.